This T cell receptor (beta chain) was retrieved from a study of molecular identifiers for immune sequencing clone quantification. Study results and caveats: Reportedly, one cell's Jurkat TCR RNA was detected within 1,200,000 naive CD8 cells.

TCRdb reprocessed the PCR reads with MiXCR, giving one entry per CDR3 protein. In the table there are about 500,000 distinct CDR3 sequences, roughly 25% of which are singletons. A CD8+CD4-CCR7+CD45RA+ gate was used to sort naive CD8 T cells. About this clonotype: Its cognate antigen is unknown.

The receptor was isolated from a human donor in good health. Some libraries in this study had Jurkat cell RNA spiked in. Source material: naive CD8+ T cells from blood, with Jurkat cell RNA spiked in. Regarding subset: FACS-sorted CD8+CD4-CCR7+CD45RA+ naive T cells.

In DNA, the CDR3 is TGTGCCAGCAGTTATCTGTCCGGACAGTACAATGAGCAGTTCTTC. This sequence encodes CASSYLSGQYNEQFF. The rearrangement links TRBV6-5 to TRBJ2-1; D may be TRBD1 (6 bases). Germline V gene data show CDR1 as MNHEY and CDR2 as SVGAGI. The CDR3 length is 15 residues. V lost 3 bases and J 4 bases, leaving 13 bases between the germline ends.